This T cell receptor (beta chain) was sequenced for a study of beta chain features in type 1 diabetes. This clone turned up a few times. Between the trimmed V and J ends, which lost 4 bases and 4 bases, there was a span of 7 bases. The CDR3 is made up of 13 amino acids. CDR1 SGHTA and CDR2 FQGNSA come from the germline V gene. The study reverse transcribed the entire isolated RNA, so it sequenced expressed TCRB transcripts. TCRdb's table, derived via immunoSEQ multiplex PCR, lists solely in-frame clones and lacks some. The sample carries roughly 450,000 clones, around 10% recorded once. Sequences were obtained from naive CD4+ T cells from blood. This chain links TRBV7-2 with TRBJ2-2, with no clear D. This TCR came from a woman between 18 and 29 years old in good health. The DNA of the CDR3 is TGTGCCAGCAGCTCCCCAGTCACCGGGGAGCTGTTTTTT. The encoded protein is CASSSPVTGELFF. Together with reference TRBV7-2 and TRBJ2-2, the CDR3 gives the full variable domain: GAGVSQSPSNKVTEKGKDVELRCDPISGHTALYWYRQSLGQGLEFLIYFQGNSAPDKSGLPSDRFSAERTGGSVSTLTIQRTQQEDSAVYLCASSSPVTGELFFGEGSRLTVL.